The 4 T cell receptor beta chains below come from one sample, sequenced in a study of T cell responses to AZD1222 COVID-19 vaccine. Sequencing was performed with immunoSEQ multiplex PCR; in TCRdb, only in-frame clones are kept and a portion is missing. The table shows tens of thousands of clones, with roughly nine tenths occurring only once. This specimen was peripheral blood, taken on day 0 of AZD1222 vaccination. Receptor source: an adult in good health.

This clone was counted a few times. The V call is TRBV6-4, the J call TRBJ1-6; D is perhaps TRBD1 (6 bases). Germline CDR1 reads MRHNA; CDR2 reads SNTAGT. The CDR3 is made up of 14 amino acids. V was pared by 5 bases and J by 6 bases, with 11 bases between. The CDR3 reads CASSLAGVNSPLHF. In DNA, the CDR3 is TGTGCCAGCAGTCTCGCAGGGGTTAATTCACCCCTCCACTTT.

Only a few counts were recorded for this clone. V gene TRBV7-2 combines with J gene TRBJ2-2; 8 nucleotides line up with TRBD2. V shed 1 base, J shed 5 bases, and the junction held 6 bases outside the gene matches. Looked up from germline, CDR1 is SGHTA and CDR2 is FQGNSA. The length of the CDR3 is 16 residues. The CDR3 loop reads CASSLVGTSLTGELFF. The CDR3 nucleotides are TGTGCCAGCAGCTTAGTAGGGACTAGTTTGACCGGGGAGCTGTTTTTT. The variable domain in full, completed from reference TRBV7-2 and TRBJ2-2, reads GAGVSQSPSNKVTEKGKDVELRCDPISGHTALYWYRQSLGQGLEFLIYFQGNSAPDKSGLPSDRFSAERTGGSVSTLTIQRTQQEDSAVYLCASSLVGTSLTGELFFGEGSRLTVL.

In this sample, this clone turned up once. This sequence joins TRBV2 and TRBJ2-3, with D maybe TRBD2 (7 bases). V lost 3 bases and J lost 4, with 14 bases in between. The length of the CDR3 is 15 residues. Looked up from germline, CDR1 is SNHLY and CDR2 is FYNNEI. The CDR3: CASSEVGGQADTQYF. The CDR3 DNA follows: TGTGCCAGCAGTGAGGTGGGGGGGCAAGCAGATACGCAGTATTTT.

This rearrangement joins TRBV6-5 to TRBJ1-2; D not certain. Trimming shortened V by 0 bases and J by 7 bases, and 12 bases separated the two germline ends. The CDR3 consists of 14 residues. Per the germline V gene, CDR1 is MNHEY and CDR2 is SVGAGI. CDR3 residues: CASSYSGRSGGYTF. The CDR3 bases are TGTGCCAGCAGTTACTCGGGAAGGAGCGGTGGCTACACCTTC.